Following are 24 T cell receptor beta chains from one sample sequenced in a study of post-analysis software for immune sequencing data. Study-wide results and limits: Roughly five TRBV segments appeared more often in patients than in controls, and TRBV5-6, TRBV5-1 and TRBV20-1 were among these.

Each TCR beta cDNA library carried unique molecular identifiers. TCRdb reanalysed the PCR reads using MiXCR and keeps one entry per CDR3 protein. This sample has about 540,000 distinct CDR3 sequences, with approximately 31% found just once. What these receptors recognize is not known. The specimen sequenced was blood. The receptor set was obtained from a girl aged 2-17 years with multiple sclerosis.

This rearrangement joins TRBV24-1 to TRBJ1-2; no clear D gene. Germline assignment: CDR1 KGHDR and CDR2 SFDVKD. Trimming left V 3 bases short and J 4 bases short, with 5 bases between. The length of the CDR3 is 12 residues. In nucleotides, the CDR3 is TGTGCCACCAGTGATCGCAGCTATGGCTACACCTTC. Translated, it gives CATSDRSYGYTF.

On this clonotype: A read error may explain this, as a much larger clone is one base away. J is TRBJ2-3 and V is TRBV5-1; 7 bases map to TRBD1. The germline V gene has CDR1 SGHRS and CDR2 YFSETQ. Losses at the gene ends were 4 bases for V and 0 bases for J; bases not matched to a gene: 2. The CDR3 is made up of 14 amino acids. The CDR3 DNA follows: TGCGCCAGCAGCGTGGGACAGAGCACAGATACGCAGTATTTT. Encoded protein: CASSVGQSTDTQYF.

This clonotype was seen more than once but under ten times. The chain combines TRBV24-1 with TRBJ2-5, with TRBD2 matching over 9 bases. This CDR3 is built from 16 residues. With V trimmed by 4 bases and J by 4 bases, 9 bases remained unmatched. The V gene's germline CDR1 is KGHDR and CDR2 SFDVKD. As DNA, the CDR3 is TGTGCCACCAGTGACCCGGGACTAGCCCTGGGAGAGACCCAGTACTTC. This gives the protein CATSDPGLALGETQYF.

This rearrangement joins TRBV6-2 or TRBV6-3 to TRBJ1-5; D is undetermined. The CDR3 is made up of 14 amino acids. Germline CDR1 and CDR2: MNHEY and SVGEGT. V lost 6 bases and J lost 4, with 13 bases in between. The CDR3 loop is CASSPTLVNQPQHF. The DNA for the CDR3 is TGTGCCAGCAGCCCCACACTAGTTAATCAGCCCCAGCATTTT.

This clonotype was counted between two and nine times. The DNA for the CDR3 is TGTGCCAGCAGCCAAGGTCTAGTAAGGATAGAGACCCAGTACTTC. Amino acids: CASSQGLVRIETQYF. V is TRBV14 and J is TRBJ2-5, with D unclear. The CDR3 totals 15 residues. Germline-derived CDR1 and CDR2 are SGHDN and FVKESK. Deletions cut 1 base from V and 4 bases from J, with 13 bases between.

This sequence joins TRBV6-6 and TRBJ2-3, with 13 positions matching TRBD2. After removal of 7 bases from V and 3 bases from J, the junction contained 10 bases not matched to a gene. The germline CDR1 and CDR2 sequences are MNHNY and SVGAGI (reference sequence). The CDR3 totals 17 residues. The CDR3 nucleotides are TGTGCCAGCACTAACCCGAGGACTAGCGGGGGTACAGATACGCAGTATTTT. This encodes CASTNPRTSGGTDTQYF.

The gene calls are TRBV9 and TRBJ2-3; 12 bases agree with TRBD2. V trimming: 6 bases; J trimming: 0 bases; junction bases outside the gene matches: 5. Germline CDR1 is SGDLS and CDR2 is YYNGEE. The CDR3 has 16 residues. The CDR3 DNA reads as TGTGCCAGCAAACCGACTAGCGGGGGAAGCACAGATACGCAGTATTTT. It specifies CASKPTSGGSTDTQYF.

This clonotype turned up a few times. The chain is built from TRBV5-1 and TRBJ2-2, with D hard to call. The CDR3 sequence is 14 residues long. V was pared by 3 bases and J by 4 bases, with 10 bases between. CDR1 is SGHRS, CDR2 YFSETQ, per germline. In DNA form, the CDR3 reads TGCGCCAGCAGCTCCGGCGAGGTCACCGGGGAGCTGTTTTTT. Translated: CASSSGEVTGELFF.

Ten or more counts support this clonotype. The chain is built from TRBV6-4 and TRBJ2-3; no definite D call. Trimming left V 0 bases short and J 9 bases short, with 7 bases between. This CDR3 contains 12 residues. CDR1 is MRHNA, CDR2 SNTAGT, per germline. CDR3: CASSDSVGTQYF. In DNA, the CDR3 is TGTGCCAGCAGTGACTCGGTGGGAACGCAGTATTTT.

This rearrangement joins TRBV2 to TRBJ2-7; 7 bases align to TRBD1. V shed 11 bases, J shed 2 bases, and the junction held 9 bases outside the gene matches. Germline V gene sequence: CDR1 SNHLY, CDR2 FYNNEI. The CDR3 contains 13 residues. The CDR3 DNA follows: TGTGCCGGGAACAGGGGCCAGACCTACGAGCAGTACTTC. Translation gives CAGNRGQTYEQYF.

There are a few counts of this clonotype. The V call is TRBV2, the J call TRBJ1-6; D not certain. Germline CDR1 reads SNHLY; CDR2 reads FYNNEI. The CDR3 length is 14 residues. Trimming took off 0 bases at V and 9 bases at J, with 9 bases between the two ends. The CDR3 is CASSEAALVSPLHF. CDR3 nucleotide sequence: TGTGCCAGCAGTGAAGCAGCCTTGGTTTCACCCCTCCACTTT.

This clonotype has ten or more counts. The rearrangement uses TRBV7-9 and TRBJ2-3; no definite D call. The CDR3 contains 13 residues. CDR1 and CDR2 from the germline V gene are SEHNR and FQNEAQ (reference sequence). V gave up 5 bases and J gave up 4 bases, with 10 bases separating them. The CDR3: CASSPTGADTQYF. DNA of the CDR3: TGTGCCAGCAGCCCCACCGGTGCAGATACGCAGTATTTT. Looking up the rest from reference TRBV7-9 and TRBJ2-3 gives the full variable domain: DTGVSQNPRHKITKRGQNVTFRCDPISEHNRLYWYRQTLGQGPEFLTYFQNEAQLEKSRLLSDRFSAERPKGSFSTLEIQRTEQGDSAMYLCASSPTGADTQYFGPGTRLTVL.

This clonotype was seen ten or more times. This chain links TRBV28 with TRBJ2-3; possibly TRBD1 for D (5 bases). The CDR3 length is 16 residues. The V and J ends lost 2 bases and 8 bases respectively, with 20 bases between them. The germline V gene has CDR1 MDHEN and CDR2 SYDVKM. The CDR3 sequence is CASSLESAGRLGTQYF. The CDR3 nucleotides read TGTGCCAGCAGTTTAGAGTCGGCAGGGCGGTTAGGTACGCAGTATTTT.

The chain employs TRBV11-2 and TRBJ1-4; D is unclear. The V end lost 2 bases, the J end lost 7 bases, and 17 bases lay between the germline ends. From germline, CDR1 is SGHAT and CDR2 FQNNGV. This CDR3 has 16 amino acids. CDR3 DNA: TGTGCCAGCAGCTTATCAATGGCCGGGGTGGGTGAAAAACTGTTTTTT. Its protein is CASSLSMAGVGEKLFF.

The rearrangement uses TRBV5-1 and TRBJ2-4; D is possibly TRBD1 (5 bases). CDR3 length: 15 amino acids. CDR1 and CDR2 (germline): SGHRS, YFSETQ. V lost 1 base to trimming and J lost 6 bases, with 14 bases between them. CDR3 DNA: TGCGCCAGCAGCTTGAATGGTCCTAGGGGAAACATTCAGTACTTC. It specifies CASSLNGPRGNIQYF. Variable domain in full (rest from reference TRBV5-1 and TRBJ2-4): KAGVTQTPRYLIKTRGQQVTLSCSPISGHRSVSWYQQTPGQGLQFLFEYFSETQRNKGNFPGRFSGRQFSNSRSEMNVSTLELGDSALYLCASSLNGPRGNIQYFGAGTRLSVL.

The chain has TRBV12-3 or TRBV12-4 and TRBJ2-5; D uncertain. Trimming removed 6 bases from V and 4 bases from J, with 21 bases in between. The CDR3 consists of 16 residues. This CDR3 reads CASSFSGPMGLETQYF. CDR3 coding DNA: TGTGCCAGCAGCTTCTCCGGGCCTATGGGTCTAGAGACCCAGTACTTC.

This chain connects TRBV11-3 to TRBJ2-6, with TRBD1 matching 7 bases. The ends lost 1 base at V and 2 bases at J; junction bases unmatched: 5. Looked up from germline, CDR1 is SGHNT and CDR2 is YENEEA. CDR3 size: 17 residues. The CDR3 coding sequence is TGTGCCAGCAGCTTAGGACCCCAGGGGGCTGGGGCCAACGTCCTGACTTTC. Encoded protein: CASSLGPQGAGANVLTF.

This clonotype was picked up a small number of times. V gene TRBV12-3 or TRBV12-4 combines with J gene TRBJ2-7; perhaps TRBD1 as D (6 bases). Trimming shortened V by 1 base and J by 5 bases, and 15 bases separated the two germline ends. The CDR3 has 15 residues. The CDR3 spells CASSLVGGPGHEQYF. CDR3 bases: TGTGCCAGCAGTTTAGTAGGGGGACCTGGCCACGAGCAGTACTTC.

The chain recombines TRBV7-6 with TRBJ2-5; 9 bases are a match to TRBD2. The CDR3 length is 20 residues. Trimming took 5 bases from V and 1 from J; bases not matched to a gene: 20. Per germline, CDR1 SGHVS and CDR2 FNYEAQ. CDR3 sequence reads: CASSPTFGVLAGGRQETQYF. The DNA of the CDR3 is TGTGCCAGCAGCCCGACCTTCGGAGTACTGGCGGGGGGGCGCCAAGAGACCCAGTACTTC.

V and J are TRBV28 and TRBJ1-2; D gene ambiguous. Per germline, CDR1 MDHEN and CDR2 SYDVKM. This CDR3 has 15 residues. The germline V and J ends were trimmed by 5 bases and 2 bases, with 15 bases remaining between them. CDR3: CASSPPITSNYGYTF. Here the CDR3 DNA reads TGTGCCAGCAGTCCACCGATTACCTCGAACTATGGCTACACCTTC.

The rearrangement joins TRBV7-9 to TRBJ2-1; D call uncertain. From germline, CDR1 is SEHNR and CDR2 FQNEAQ (reference sequence). V lost 4 bases and J lost 8, with 9 bases in between. The length of the CDR3 is 12 residues. CDR3 loop: CASSSRGYEQFF. In DNA form, the CDR3 reads TGTGCCAGCAGCTCTAGAGGTTATGAGCAGTTCTTC.

The CDR3: CSARDPRQKYAYPGANVLTF. Written as DNA, the CDR3 is TGCAGTGCTAGAGATCCTCGACAGAAATACGCGTACCCTGGGGCCAACGTCCTGACTTTC. This sequence joins TRBV20-1 and TRBJ2-6; TRBD1 might be the D (5 bases). Germline V CDR1 and CDR2: DFQATT, SNEGSKA (reference sequence). The CDR3 consists of 20 residues. The V gene lost 0 bases and the J gene lost 2 bases, with 23 bases spanning the gap.

V gene TRBV25-1 combines with J gene TRBJ1-1, with 7 bases that match TRBD1. Trimming removed 6 bases from V and 5 bases from J; junction bases left unmatched: 6. This CDR3 region has 13 residues. Germline V gives CDR1 MGHDK, CDR2 SYGVNS. The chain's CDR3 is CASSRGGRTEAFF. The CDR3 DNA is TGTGCCAGCAGCAGGGGGGGAAGGACTGAAGCTTTCTTT.

The chain has TRBV24-1 and TRBJ2-1; 10 bases are shared with TRBD2. CDR1 is KGHDR, CDR2 SFDVKD, per germline. CDR3 length: 18 residues. The ends lost 0 bases at V and 3 bases at J; junction bases unmatched: 7. The CDR3 DNA reads as TGTGCCACCAGTGATTTGCAGCCTAGCGGGGGCCTCTACAATGAGCAGTTCTTC. This sequence encodes CATSDLQPSGGLYNEQFF.